The 3 T cell receptor beta chains below all came from one sample that was sequenced in a study of T cell responses to AZD1222 COVID-19 vaccine. TCRdb's copy holds only in-frame clones and misses some; the assay was immunoSEQ multiplex PCR. There are about 120,000 clones in the sample; 85% to 95% occur only once, and more than 4.5% lies in the top ten. This material consisted of peripheral blood, taken 28 days after the second AZD1222 dose. The source is an adult who received the AZD1222 COVID-19 vaccine.

The chain is built from TRBV2 and TRBJ1-2; TRBD1 matches at 8 bases. This CDR3 is built from 16 residues. Germline assignment: CDR1 SNHLY and CDR2 FYNNEI. The V gene end was trimmed by 4 bases and the J gene end by 6 bases; junction bases not matched to a gene: 13. The CDR3 DNA reads as TGTGCCAGCAGTGCGCAGGGGGCGGAACAAGCGGATGGCTACACCTTC. It is translated as CASSAQGAEQADGYTF.

The V gene is TRBV7-9, the J gene TRBJ1-1; D ambiguous. The germline V and J ends were trimmed by 2 bases and 1 base, with 2 bases remaining between them. The CDR3 spans 12 residues. Germline lookup yields CDR1 SEHNR and CDR2 FQNEAQ (reference sequence). The CDR3 nucleotides read TGTGCCAGCAGCTTAACGAACACTGAAGCTTTCTTT. Protein product: CASSLTNTEAFF.

The chain employs TRBV7-3 and TRBJ1-1; 8 positions match TRBD1. V trimming: 5 bases; J trimming: 5 bases; junction bases outside the gene matches: 10. From germline, CDR1 is SGHTA and CDR2 FQGTGA. The CDR3 runs to 15 residues. CDR3 sequence: CASSTEHRGRTEAFF. CDR3 DNA: TGTGCCAGCAGCACCGAACACAGGGGGAGGACTGAAGCTTTCTTT. Together with reference TRBV7-3 and TRBJ1-1, the CDR3 gives the full variable domain: GAGVSQTPSNKVTEKGKYVELRCDPISGHTALYWYRQSLGQGPEFLIYFQGTGAADDSGLPNDRFFAVRPEGSVSTLKIQRTERGDSAVYLCASSTEHRGRTEAFFGQGTRLTVV.